The rows below give T cell receptor beta chains drawn from one sample of a study of OX40 agonist ivuxolimab in advanced cancers. Data came from immunoSEQ multiplex PCR; TCRdb stores just in-frame clones and leaves some out. The sample yields nearly 60,000 clones, approximately 88% seen once. This specimen consisted of CD4+ or CD8+ T cells sorted from blood, obtained in a trial of the OX40 agonist ivuxolimab. The source is an adult with an advanced solid tumor such as melanoma, head and neck, liver or kidney cancer. The CDR3 runs from the conserved cysteine through the conserved F or W. The D gene is left open where the match is weak. Expanded clones are given a class, and other clones once, few, many or no size at all.

d_call	v_call	j_call	clone_size	cdr3_nt	cdr3_aa
TRBD2	TRBV14	TRBJ2-3	-	TGTGCCAGCAGCCAAAGGCGACTAGCGGGAGGGCAAGATACGCAGTATTTT	CASSQRRLAGGQDTQYF
-	TRBV5-1	TRBJ1-3	-	TGCGCCAGCAGCACCGACTCGTCCACCATATATTTT	CASSTDSSTIYF
TRBD2	TRBV19	TRBJ2-2	-	TGTGCCAGCGCAACTAGCGGGAGAACCGGGGAGCTGTTTTTT	CASATSGRTGELFF
-	TRBV7-2	TRBJ2-7	-	TGTGCCAGCAGCTTAGATTCGGGATACGAGCAGTACTTC	CASSLDSGYEQYF
TRBD1	TRBV7-3	TRBJ2-7	once	TGTGCCAGCAGCAGAACAGGGGGGAGCTCCTACGAGCAGTACTTC	CASSRTGGSSYEQYF
-	TRBV18	TRBJ1-2	-	TGTGCCAGCTCACTAAACAGGGAGATCGGTGATGGCTACACCTTC	CASSLNREIGDGYTF
-	TRBV4-1	TRBJ1-1	once	TGCGCCAGCAGCCAAGAATTACAGGACACTGAAGCTTTCTTT	CASSQELQDTEAFF
-	TRBV9	TRBJ1-1	few	TGTGCCAGCAGCGTAGCGTTTAACACTGAAGCTTTCTTT	CASSVAFNTEAFF
-	TRBV6-5	TRBJ2-7	-	TGTGCCAGCAGTTACTTCAGGGCCGGCGTGGACGAGCAGTACTTC	CASSYFRAGVDEQYF
-	TRBV30	TRBJ1-6	once	TGTGCCTGGACGTACGCGAGCTCCTATAATTCACCCCTCCACTTT	CAWTYASSYNSPLHF